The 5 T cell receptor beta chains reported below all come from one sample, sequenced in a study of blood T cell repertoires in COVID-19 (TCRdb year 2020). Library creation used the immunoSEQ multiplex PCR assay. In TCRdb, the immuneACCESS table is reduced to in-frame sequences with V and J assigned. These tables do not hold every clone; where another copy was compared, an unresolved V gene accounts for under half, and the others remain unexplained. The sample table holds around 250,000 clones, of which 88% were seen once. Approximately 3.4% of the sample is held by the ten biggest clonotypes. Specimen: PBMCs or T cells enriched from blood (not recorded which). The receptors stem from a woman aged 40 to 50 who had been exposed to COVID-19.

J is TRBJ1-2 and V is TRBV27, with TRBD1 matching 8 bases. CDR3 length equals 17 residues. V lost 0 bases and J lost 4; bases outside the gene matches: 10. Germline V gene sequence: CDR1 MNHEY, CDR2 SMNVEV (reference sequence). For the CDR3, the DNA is TGTGCCAGCAGTTTATCCGAGGACAGGGTATTCCCCTATGGCTACACCTTC. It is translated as CASSLSEDRVFPYGYTF.

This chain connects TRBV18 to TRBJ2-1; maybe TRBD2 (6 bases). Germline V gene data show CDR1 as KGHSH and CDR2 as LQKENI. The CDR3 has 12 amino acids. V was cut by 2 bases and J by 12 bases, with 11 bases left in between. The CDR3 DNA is TGTGCCAGCTCACCATTGCGGGATCGGCAGTTCTTC. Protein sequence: CASSPLRDRQFF.

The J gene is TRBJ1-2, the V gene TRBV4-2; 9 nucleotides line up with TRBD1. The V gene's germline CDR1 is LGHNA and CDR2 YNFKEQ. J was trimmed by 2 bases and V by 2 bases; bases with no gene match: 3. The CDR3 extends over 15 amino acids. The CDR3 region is CASSQSDRGNYGYTF. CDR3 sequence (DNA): TGTGCCAGCAGCCAATCCGACAGGGGGAACTATGGCTACACCTTC.

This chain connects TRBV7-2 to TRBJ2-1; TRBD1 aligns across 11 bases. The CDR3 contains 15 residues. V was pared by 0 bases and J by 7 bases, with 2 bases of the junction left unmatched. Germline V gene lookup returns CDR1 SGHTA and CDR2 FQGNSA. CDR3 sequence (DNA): TGTGCCAGCAGCTTAGCCCGGGACAGGGGGAATGAGCAGTTCTTC. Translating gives CASSLARDRGNEQFF.

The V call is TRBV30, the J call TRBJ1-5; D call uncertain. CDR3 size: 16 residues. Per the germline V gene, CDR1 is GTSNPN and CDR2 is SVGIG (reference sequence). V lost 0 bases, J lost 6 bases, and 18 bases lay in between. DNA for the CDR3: TGTGCCTGGAGTGTAAAGGGTCGGGGTAAGGGTCAGCCCCAGCATTTT. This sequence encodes CAWSVKGRGKGQPQHF.